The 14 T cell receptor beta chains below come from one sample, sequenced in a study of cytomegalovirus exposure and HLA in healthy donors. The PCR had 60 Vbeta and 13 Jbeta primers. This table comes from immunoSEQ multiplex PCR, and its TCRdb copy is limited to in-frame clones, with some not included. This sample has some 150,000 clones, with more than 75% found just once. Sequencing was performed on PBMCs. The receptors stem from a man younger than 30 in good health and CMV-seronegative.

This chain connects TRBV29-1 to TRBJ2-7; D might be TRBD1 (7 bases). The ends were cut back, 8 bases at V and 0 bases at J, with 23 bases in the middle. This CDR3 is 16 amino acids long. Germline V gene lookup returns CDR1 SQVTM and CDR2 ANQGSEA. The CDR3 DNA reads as TGCAGCCCCGGGGAGGACAGGAAAGTTAGCTCCTACGAGCAGTACTTC. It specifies CSPGEDRKVSSYEQYF.

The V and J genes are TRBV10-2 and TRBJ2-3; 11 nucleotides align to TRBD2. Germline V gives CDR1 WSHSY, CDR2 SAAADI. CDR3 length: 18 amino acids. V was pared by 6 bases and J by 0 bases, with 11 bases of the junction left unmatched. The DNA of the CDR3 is TGCGCCAGCAGCAAATCCGGGACTAGCGGAACTAGCACAGATACGCAGTATTTT. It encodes CASSKSGTSGTSTDTQYF.

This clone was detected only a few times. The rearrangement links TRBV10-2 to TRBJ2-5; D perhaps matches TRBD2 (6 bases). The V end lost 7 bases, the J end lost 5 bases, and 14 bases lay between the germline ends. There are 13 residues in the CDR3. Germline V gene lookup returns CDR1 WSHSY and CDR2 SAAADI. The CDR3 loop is CASMGGVGETQYF. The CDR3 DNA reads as TGCGCCAGCATGGGAGGAGTCGGGGAGACCCAGTACTTC.

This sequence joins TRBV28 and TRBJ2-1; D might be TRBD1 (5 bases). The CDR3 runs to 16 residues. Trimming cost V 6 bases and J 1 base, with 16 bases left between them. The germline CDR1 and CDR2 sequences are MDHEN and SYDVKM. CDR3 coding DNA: TGTGCCAGCAGAGGGGCCGGGCTTAGTTCCTACAATGAGCAGTTCTTC. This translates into CASRGAGLSSYNEQFF.

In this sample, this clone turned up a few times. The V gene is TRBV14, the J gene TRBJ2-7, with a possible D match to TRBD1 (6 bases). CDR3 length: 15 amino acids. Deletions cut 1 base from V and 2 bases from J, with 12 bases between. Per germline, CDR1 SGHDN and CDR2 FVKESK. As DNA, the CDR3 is TGTGCCAGCAGCCAAGTTCGCGGACAGCCCTACGAGCAGTACTTC. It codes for CASSQVRGQPYEQYF.

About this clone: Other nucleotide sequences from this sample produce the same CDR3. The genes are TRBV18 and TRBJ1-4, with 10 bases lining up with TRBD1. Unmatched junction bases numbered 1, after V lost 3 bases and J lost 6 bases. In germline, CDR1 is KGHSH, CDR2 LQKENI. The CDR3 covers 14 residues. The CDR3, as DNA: TGTGCCAGCTCACCTGGGACAGGGGATGAAAAACTGTTTTTT. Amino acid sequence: CASSPGTGDEKLFF. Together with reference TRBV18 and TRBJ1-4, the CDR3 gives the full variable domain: NAGVMQNPRHLVRRRGQEARLRCSPMKGHSHVYWYRQLPEEGLKFMVYLQKENIIDESGMPKERFSAEFPKEGPSILRIQQVVRGDSAAYFCASSPGTGDEKLFFGSGTQLSVL.

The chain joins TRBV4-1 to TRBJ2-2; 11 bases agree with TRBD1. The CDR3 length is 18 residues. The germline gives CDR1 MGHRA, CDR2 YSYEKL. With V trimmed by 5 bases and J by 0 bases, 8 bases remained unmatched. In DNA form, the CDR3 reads TGCGCCAGCAGCTCCCGGGACAGGGGGTCCGCGAACACCGGGGAGCTGTTTTTT. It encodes CASSSRDRGSANTGELFF.

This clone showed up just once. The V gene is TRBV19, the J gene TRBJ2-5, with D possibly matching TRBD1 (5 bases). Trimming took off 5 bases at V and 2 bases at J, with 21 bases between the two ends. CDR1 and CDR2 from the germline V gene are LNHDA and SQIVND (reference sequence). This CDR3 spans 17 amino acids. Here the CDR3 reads CASSVRPTSRTQETQYF. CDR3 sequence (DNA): TGTGCCAGTAGTGTTCGTCCGACATCCAGGACACAAGAGACCCAGTACTTC.

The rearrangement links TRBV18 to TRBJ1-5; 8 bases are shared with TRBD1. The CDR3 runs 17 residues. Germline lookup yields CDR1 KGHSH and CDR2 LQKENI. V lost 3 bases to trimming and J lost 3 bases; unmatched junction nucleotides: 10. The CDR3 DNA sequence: TGTGCCAGCTCACCCGCCAGGGGGCTAGCGTCCAATCAGCCCCAGCATTTT. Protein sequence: CASSPARGLASNQPQHF.

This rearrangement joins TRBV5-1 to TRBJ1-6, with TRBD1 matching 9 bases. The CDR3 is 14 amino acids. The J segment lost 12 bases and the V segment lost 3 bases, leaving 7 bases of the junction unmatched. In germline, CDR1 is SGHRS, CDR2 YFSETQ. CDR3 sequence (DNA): TGCGCCAGCAGCTCTGGACAGGGGCGGAGACCCCTCCACTTT. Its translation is CASSSGQGRRPLHF.

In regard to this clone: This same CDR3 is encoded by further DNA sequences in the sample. The CDR3 spells CASSESGVTYEQYF. In DNA form, the CDR3 reads TGCGCCAGCAGCGAGTCGGGGGTAACCTACGAGCAGTACTTC. This chain connects TRBV5-1 to TRBJ2-7, with D possibly being TRBD2 (6 bases). Germline V gene sequence: CDR1 SGHRS, CDR2 YFSETQ. The CDR3 spans 14 residues. V was shortened by 4 bases and J by 2 bases, with 13 bases between the two germline ends. Supplemented by reference TRBV5-1 and TRBJ2-7, the full variable domain reads KAGVTQTPRYLIKTRGQQVTLSCSPISGHRSVSWYQQTPGQGLQFLFEYFSETQRNKGNFPGRFSGRQFSNSRSEMNVSTLELGDSALYLCASSESGVTYEQYFGPGTRLTVT.

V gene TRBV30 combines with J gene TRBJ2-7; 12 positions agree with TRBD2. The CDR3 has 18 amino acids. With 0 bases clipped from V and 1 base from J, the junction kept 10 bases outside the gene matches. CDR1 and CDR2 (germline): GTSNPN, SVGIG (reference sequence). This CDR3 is CAWSVRASGRARSYEQYF. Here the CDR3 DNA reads TGTGCCTGGAGTGTACGGGCTAGCGGGAGGGCTCGGTCCTACGAGCAGTACTTC.

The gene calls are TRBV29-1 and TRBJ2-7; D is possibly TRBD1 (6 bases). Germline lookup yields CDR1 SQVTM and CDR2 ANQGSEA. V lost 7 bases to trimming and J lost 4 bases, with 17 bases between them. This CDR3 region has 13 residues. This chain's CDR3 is CSAQQGLLYEQYF. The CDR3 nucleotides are TGCAGCGCACAACAGGGATTGCTTTACGAGCAGTACTTC.

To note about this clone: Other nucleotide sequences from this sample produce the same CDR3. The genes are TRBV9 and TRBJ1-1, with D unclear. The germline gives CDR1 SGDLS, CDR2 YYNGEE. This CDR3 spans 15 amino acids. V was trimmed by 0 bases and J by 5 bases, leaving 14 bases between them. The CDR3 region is CASSVGSGIETEAFF. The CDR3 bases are TGTGCCAGCAGCGTAGGATCGGGGATTGAGACTGAAGCTTTCTTT.